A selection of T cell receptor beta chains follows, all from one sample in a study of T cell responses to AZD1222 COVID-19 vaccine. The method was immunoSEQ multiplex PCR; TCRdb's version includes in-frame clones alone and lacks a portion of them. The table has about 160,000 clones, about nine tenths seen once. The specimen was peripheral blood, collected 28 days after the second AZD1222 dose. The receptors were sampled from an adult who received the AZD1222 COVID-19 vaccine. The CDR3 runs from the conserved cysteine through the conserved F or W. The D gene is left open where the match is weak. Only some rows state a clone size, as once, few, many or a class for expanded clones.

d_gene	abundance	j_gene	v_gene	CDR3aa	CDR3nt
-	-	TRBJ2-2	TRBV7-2	CASSSRSRGAGELFF	TGTGCCAGCAGCTCGCGGTCCAGAGGGGCAGGGGAGCTGTTTTTT
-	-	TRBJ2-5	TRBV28	CASTRGGQETQYF	TGTGCCAGCACCAGGGGAGGGCAAGAGACCCAGTACTTC
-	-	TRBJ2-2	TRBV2	CASSEVGVNTGELFF	TGTGCCAGCAGTGAAGTTGGGGTGAACACCGGGGAGCTGTTTTTT
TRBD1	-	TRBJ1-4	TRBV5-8	CASSWRDRLEKLFF	TGTGCCAGCAGCTGGAGGGACAGGCTTGAAAAACTGTTTTTT
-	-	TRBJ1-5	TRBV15	CATSRLRRDNQPQHF	TGTGCCACCAGCAGACTAAGGCGGGATAATCAGCCCCAGCATTTT
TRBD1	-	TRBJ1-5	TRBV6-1	CASSVGTGRGKGSNQPQHF	TGTGCCAGCAGTGTTGGGACAGGGCGGGGGAAGGGTAGCAATCAGCCCCAGCATTTT
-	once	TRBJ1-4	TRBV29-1	CSAPRLAFNEKLFF	TGCAGCGCTCCCCGTCTGGCTTTTAATGAAAAACTGTTTTTT
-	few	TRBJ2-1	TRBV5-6	CASSLGEQGNEQFF	TGTGCCAGCAGCTTGGGGGAACAGGGCAATGAGCAGTTCTTC
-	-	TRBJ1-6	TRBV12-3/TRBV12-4	CASSSGLNSPLHF	TGTGCCAGCAGTTCAGGGCTCAATTCACCCCTCCACTTT
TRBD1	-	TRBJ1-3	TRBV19	CASRTGTGVRNTIYF	TGTGCCAGTAGAACCGGGACAGGGGTTAGAAACACCATATATTTT
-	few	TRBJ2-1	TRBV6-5	CAGWGGSGNEQFF	TGTGCCGGGTGGGGAGGTAGCGGCAATGAGCAGTTCTTC
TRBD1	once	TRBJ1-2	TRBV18	CASSPVGTGAEYGYTF	TGTGCCAGCTCACCAGTGGGGACAGGGGCCGAGTATGGCTACACCTTC
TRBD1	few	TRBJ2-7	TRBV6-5	CASSRQGTYEQYF	TGTGCCAGCAGTCGACAGGGAACCTACGAGCAGTACTTC
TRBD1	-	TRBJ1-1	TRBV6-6	CASSRLPGQEQNTEAFF	TGTGCCAGCAGTCGACTCCCGGGACAGGAGCAGAACACTGAAGCTTTCTTT
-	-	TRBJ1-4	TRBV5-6	CASSGVQGATNEKLFF	TGTGCCAGCAGCGGGGTACAGGGAGCAACTAATGAAAAACTGTTTTTT
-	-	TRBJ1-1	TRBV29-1	CSVEVWGGLMNTEAFF	TGCAGCGTTGAAGTTTGGGGGGGCCTCATGAACACTGAAGCTTTCTTT
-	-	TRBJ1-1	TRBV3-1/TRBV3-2	CASSQTGRVNTEAFF	TGTGCCAGCAGCCAAACCGGGAGAGTGAACACTGAAGCTTTCTTT
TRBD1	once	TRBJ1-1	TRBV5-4	CASSRTGVLNTEAFF	TGTGCCAGCAGCCGGACAGGTGTTTTGAACACTGAAGCTTTCTTT
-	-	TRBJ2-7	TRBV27	CASRRWEGADEQYF	TGTGCCAGCAGGAGGTGGGAGGGGGCCGACGAGCAGTACTTC
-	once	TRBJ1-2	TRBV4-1	CASGVLMISNGGYTF	TGCGCCAGCGGCGTTCTTATGATTTCAAATGGGGGCTACACCTTC
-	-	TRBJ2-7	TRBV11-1	CASSFGPALSYEQYF	TGTGCCAGCAGCTTCGGGCCAGCCCTCTCCTACGAGCAGTACTTC
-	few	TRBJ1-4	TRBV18	CASSPGTPYNEKLFF	TGTGCCAGCTCACCAGGAACGCCTTATAATGAAAAACTGTTTTTT
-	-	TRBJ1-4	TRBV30	CAWSVQGREKLFF	TGTGCCTGGAGTGTACAGGGTAGAGAAAAACTGTTTTTT
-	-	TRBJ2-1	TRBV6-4	CASSPFLDANEQFF	TGTGCCAGCAGTCCCTTCCTAGACGCCAATGAGCAGTTCTTC
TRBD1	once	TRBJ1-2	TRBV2	CASSSDRPYGYTF	TGTGCCAGCAGTTCGGACAGGCCCTATGGCTACACCTTC
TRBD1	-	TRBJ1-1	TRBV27	CASSYDRGNTEAFF	TGTGCCAGCAGCTACGACAGGGGGAACACTGAAGCTTTCTTT
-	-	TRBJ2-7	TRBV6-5	CASSYSIVHEQYF	TGTGCCAGCAGTTACTCGATAGTCCACGAGCAGTACTTC
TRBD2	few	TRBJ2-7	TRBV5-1	CASSFPSGYEQYF	TGCGCCAGCAGCTTCCCTAGCGGATACGAGCAGTACTTC
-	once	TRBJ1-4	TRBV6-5	CASTRGFRDGEKLFF	TGTGCCAGCACCCGGGGGTTCCGGGACGGGGAAAAACTGTTTTTT
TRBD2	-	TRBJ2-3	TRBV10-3	CAISVTLPEGGPADTQYF	TGTGCCATCAGTGTAACCCTCCCCGAGGGAGGGCCGGCAGATACGCAGTATTTT
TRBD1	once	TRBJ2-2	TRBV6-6	CASSQNPGGANTGELFF	TGTGCCAGCAGTCAAAACCCAGGGGGCGCGAACACCGGGGAGCTGTTTTTT
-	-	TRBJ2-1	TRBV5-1	CASSPDSTYNEQFF	TGCGCCAGCAGCCCGGACAGTACGTACAATGAGCAGTTCTTC
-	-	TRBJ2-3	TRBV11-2	CASSPTGYADTQYF	TGTGCCAGCAGCCCCACAGGGTACGCAGATACGCAGTATTTT
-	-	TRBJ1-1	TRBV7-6	CASSLEASPTTEAFF	TGTGCCAGCAGCTTAGAAGCGAGTCCCACCACTGAAGCTTTCTTT
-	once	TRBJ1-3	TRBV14	CASSLLSGNTIYF	TGTGCCAGCAGCCTACTCTCTGGAAACACCATATATTTT
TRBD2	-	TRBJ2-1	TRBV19	CASSIPRGGSYNEQFF	TGTGCCAGTAGTATTCCTCGCGGGGGGTCCTACAATGAGCAGTTCTTC
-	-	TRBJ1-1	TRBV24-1	CATSDSKQGNPEAFF	TGTGCCACCAGTGACTCTAAACAGGGTAACCCTGAAGCTTTCTTT
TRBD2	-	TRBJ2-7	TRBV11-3	CASSPGLAGGAYEQYF	TGTGCCAGCAGCCCCGGACTAGCGGGAGGGGCCTACGAGCAGTACTTC
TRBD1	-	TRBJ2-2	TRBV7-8	CASSLRQGRTGELFF	TGTGCCAGCAGCCTACGACAGGGACGAACCGGGGAGCTGTTTTTT
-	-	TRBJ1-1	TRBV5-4	CASAPLPGTVNTEAFF	TGTGCCAGTGCTCCGTTACCAGGGACGGTGAACACTGAAGCTTTCTTT
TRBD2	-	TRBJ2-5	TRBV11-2	CASSPNSGRAGETQYF	TGTGCCAGCAGCCCAAATAGCGGGAGGGCCGGAGAGACCCAGTACTTC
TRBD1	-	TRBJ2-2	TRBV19	CASNDRVELTGELFF	TGTGCCAGTAACGACAGGGTGGAGTTAACCGGGGAGCTGTTTTTT
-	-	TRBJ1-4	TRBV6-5	CASTQGGTPNEKLFF	TGTGCCAGCACTCAAGGGGGGACACCGAATGAAAAACTGTTTTTT
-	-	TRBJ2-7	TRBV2	CASSNDRTQKQYF	TGTGCCAGCAGTAACGACAGGACGCAAAAGCAGTACTTC
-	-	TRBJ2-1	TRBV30	CAWSDYTGMEQFF	TGTGCCTGGAGTGACTATACAGGGATGGAGCAGTTCTTC
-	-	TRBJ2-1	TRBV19	CASSIQTGLPYNEQFF	TGTGCCAGTAGTATACAAACAGGACTACCTTACAATGAGCAGTTCTTC
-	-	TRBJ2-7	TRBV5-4	CASSTGWGAPYEQYF	TGTGCCAGCAGCACAGGATGGGGAGCGCCCTACGAGCAGTACTTC
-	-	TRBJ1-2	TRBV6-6	CASSYSYPANYGYTF	TGTGCCAGCAGTTACTCTTATCCAGCTAACTATGGCTACACCTTC
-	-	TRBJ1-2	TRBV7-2	CASSTRGIYGYTF	TGTGCCAGCAGCACACGTGGCATCTATGGCTACACCTTC
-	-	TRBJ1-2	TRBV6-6	CASSYSIGVGYTF	TGTGCCAGCAGTTACTCGATCGGGGTTGGCTACACCTTC
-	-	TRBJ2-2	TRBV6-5	CASRLGTGELFF	TGTGCCAGCCGGCTCGGCACCGGGGAGCTGTTTTTT
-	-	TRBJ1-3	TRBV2	CASGVFAGRTPGNTIYF	TGTGCCAGTGGCGTATTTGCTGGACGGACACCTGGAAACACCATATATTTT
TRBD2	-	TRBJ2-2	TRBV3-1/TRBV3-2	CASATSGTNTGELFF	TGTGCCAGCGCAACTAGCGGTACGAACACCGGGGAGCTGTTTTTT
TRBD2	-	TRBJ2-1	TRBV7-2	CASSLTLAGKSYNEQFF	TGTGCCAGCAGCTTAACCCTAGCGGGAAAATCCTACAATGAGCAGTTCTTC